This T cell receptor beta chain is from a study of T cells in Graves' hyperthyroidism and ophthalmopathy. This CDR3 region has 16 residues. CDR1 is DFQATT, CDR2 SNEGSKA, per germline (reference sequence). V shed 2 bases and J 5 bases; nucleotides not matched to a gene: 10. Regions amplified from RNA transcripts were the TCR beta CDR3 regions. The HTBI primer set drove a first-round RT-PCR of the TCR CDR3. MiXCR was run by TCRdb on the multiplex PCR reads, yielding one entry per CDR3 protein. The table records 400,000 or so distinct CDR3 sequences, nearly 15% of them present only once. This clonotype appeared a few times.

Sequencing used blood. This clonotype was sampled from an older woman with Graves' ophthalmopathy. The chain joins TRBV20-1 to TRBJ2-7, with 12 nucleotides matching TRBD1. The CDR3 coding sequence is TGCAGTGCTAGAAGATGGGGGGGACAGGGGGCGAACGAGCAGTACTTC. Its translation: CSARRWGGQGANEQYF.